Below, one T cell receptor beta chain is given with its context. The clone's antigen remains unknown. This specimen comes from a study of cytomegalovirus exposure and HLA in healthy donors (dated by TCRdb to 2016 to 2017). Concerning the study at large: An earlier analysis of 587 of the donors reported 250 to 350 Gb of sequence data and some 120 million unique TCR beta sequences from about 180 million T cells. HLA typing included class I and class II loci at four-digit resolution. A later analysis re-examined previously published TCR beta repertoires from 500 to 700 donors and added high-resolution HLA genotyping to investigate patterns of TCR occurrence. Donor age, sex, ethnicity and CMV serostatus were compiled alongside the repertoire data. A later genetic analysis took genome-wide SNP genotypes for about 60% of the roughly 670 donors and used that subset as a discovery cohort. To predict cytomegalovirus infection status, the study combined high-throughput TCR immunosequencing, statistical association of individual TCRs with disease status, and machine learning. The aim of the study was to test whether cataloging public T cell receptors could identify signatures of past pathogen exposure. Roughly 5 DR-DQ haplotypes were handled as single units for association and clustering, since linkage in the cohort was strong. Rather than using new phenotypic data, the later analysis identified candidate immune exposures from TCR beta sequences and from how often those sequences occurred across donors. A separate validation cohort of approximately 120 different subjects was used in addition to the roughly 670-subject first cohort. Every discovery cohort repertoire had been produced on one sequencing platform. Typing coverage varied by locus: about 629-630 donors for A, B, C, DRB1 and DQB1; more than 500 for DQA1; around 610 for DPA1; 450 to 480 for DPB1. In an earlier analysis of several hundred of the donors, high-throughput TCR beta sequencing was used to judge whether each TCR beta V gene segment behaved as functional or pseudogenic. About 300 gigabases of sequencing data and 80 million or so unique TCR sequences were included in an early release covering 550 to 650 HLA-typed donors. Among about 400 genotyped donors of the cohort, an average of approximately 220,000 unique TCR beta nucleotide sequences was sequenced per donor, of which 15% to 20% were non-productive. The study profiled the T cell repertoires of around 700 subjects by immunosequencing and related them to cytomegalovirus serostatus. Of the 300 to 500 genotyped donors, 81% were placed in the genetic ancestry cluster associated with self-reported Caucasian donors. The paper as a whole reports these results and caveats: The cohort was sequenced for TCR beta chains only, and without alpha or paired-chain data the features that could be detected were limited. A later analysis found that TCR association rates varied across HLA loci, with DRB1 alleles showing the most associated TCRs and HLA-C alleles the fewest. Because HLA typing was missing for some donors at each locus, association tests included only the typed subset. CMV serostatus was the only immune exposure information available for the cohort. According to a later genetic analysis, donors in an Asian-associated ancestry cluster had fewer N-insertions in productive TCRs than the approximately 670-donor mean. The study gave a list of around 170 TCR beta chains associated with cytomegalovirus. Correlated functional status among segregating V segments might be attributable to linkage disequilibrium, but an unknown experimental factor could not be ruled out. In a later analysis, HLA-associated TCR beta chains showed more clonal expansion and lower generation probabilities than non-associated chains that were equally common. In a later genetic analysis, a missense DCLRE1C variant was associated with V-gene and J-gene trimming of TCR beta chains, and the association was replicated in an independent cohort. A group of highly shared sequence variants was considered likely to be a technical artifact of the sequencing pipeline. Assigning TCR associations to individual alleles was difficult when HLA alleles, especially DR and DQ, strongly co-occurred. Most TCR sequences were seen in very few donors, while some public TCRs were found in many individuals. A later analysis found that most CMV-associated TCR beta chains appeared HLA-restricted, with HLA associations seemingly driven largely by CMV exposure. Roughly uniform sequencing depth across donors was assumed in presence/absence analyses, although this assumption may not hold. In a later analysis, 15,000 to 20,000 TCR beta sequences were associated with specific HLA alleles at a false discovery rate of 0.05. Some IMGT-functional V segments, including TRBV6-2 and TRBV6-3, could not be distinguished by the 87-base-pair reads and were therefore excluded. It was suggested by the authors that the approach could potentially be generalized to other disease states and immunological phenotypes. Over 15 rarely observed V segments, including chromosome 9 orphons, were excluded from the earlier analysis of about 600 of the donors because counts were too low. Broadly in line with IMGT annotations, most TCR beta V segments showed up in productive rearrangements about 90% or about 30% of the time in an earlier analysis of some 590 of the donors. A further reported finding was that TCR beta sequences accurately predicted the HLA-A and HLA-B alleles for most subjects in the first cohort. In a later analysis, several top co-occurrence clusters were reported to appear linked to parvovirus B19, influenza, CMV and Epstein-Barr virus. In vitro tests confirmed that three of the cytomegalovirus-associated TCR beta chains recognize cytomegalovirus antigens. The classifier was reported to diagnose cytomegalovirus status with high specificity and sensitivity in both the original and validation cohorts.

In total, roughly 670 healthy bone marrow donors made up the cohort. At the time of sampling, all cohort members were nominally healthy, though unrecorded immune exposures were likely present. The donor tested CMV seropositive, placing the donor among the roughly 270 seropositive members of the cohort. A peripheral blood sample was provided by each donor, and peripheral blood mononuclear cells were used for TCR beta sequencing. Genomic DNA extraction from the blood cell samples was performed with the Qiagen DNeasy Blood Extraction Kit. The CDR3 holds 12 amino acids from the cysteine to the phenylalanine. Only CDR3 DNA remains: 36 bases, in frame from the first base. The V and J ends are trimmed by 3 bases and 3 bases, leaving 6 bases between them. The germline V gene sets CDR1 to SNHLY and CDR2 to FYNNEI. Library construction relied on the immunoSEQ multiplex PCR assay. The multiplex PCR relied on a mix of 60 forward primers for TCR Vbeta segments and 13 reverse primers for TCR Jbeta segments. The CDR3 region of rearranged TCR beta genes was amplified from genomic DNA with a multiplex PCR assay. Amplified TCR beta libraries were sequenced as 87-base-pair reads on the Illumina HiSeq System. The authors' pipeline ran thus. A later analysis counted about 80 million unique TCR beta chains across the 700 or so repertoires, and around 9.9 million of these chains were shared by at least two donors. Raw reads were error-corrected and collapsed into unique sequences by a nearest-neighbor algorithm in which closely related sequences were merged to remove PCR and sequencing errors. Alignment of CDR3 sequences to IMGT reference sequences was used to assign V, D and J gene segments. For a sequence to be retained, at least a six-nucleotide match to both a V gene segment and a J gene segment was required. Rearrangements were classified as productive when the CDR3 lacked stop codons and remained in frame with V and J, and all other rearrangements were classified as non-productive. Following IMGT convention, CDR3 was defined as the stretch from the second conserved V-encoded cysteine up to the conserved J-encoded phenylalanine. In an earlier analysis of just under 600 of the donors, sequences lacking an unambiguous match to a single V gene segment were excluded. An earlier analysis of a few hundred of the donors called V segments functional above 56.7% productive rearrangements and segregating when the between-donor standard deviation exceeded 5%. A statistical classification framework was developed to diagnose cytomegalovirus status using the catalog of TCR beta chain sequences. V and J gene assignment, in a later analysis, came from comparing TCR nucleotide sequences with IMGT/GENE-DB human TR gene sequences. In a later analysis, CDR3 sequences and most-parsimonious VDJ recombination scenarios were assigned using the TCRdist pipeline. In a later analysis, each TCR beta chain was defined by its CDR3 amino acid sequence together with its V-gene family, and reads lacking a unique V-gene family were excluded. To address suspected cross-contamination and a sequencing artifact, a later analysis removed around 600 highly shared, low-generation-probability nucleotide sequences. In a later analysis, a clonal expansion index for each public chain was calculated from normalized within-repertoire ranks of inferred template counts. In a later analysis, generation probabilities were computed using a VDJ recombination model fitted to out-of-frame rearrangements, and the results were checked against IGoR. Hypergeometric tests were used in a later analysis to score TCR-TCR, TCR-HLA and TCR-CMV co-occurrence, with a repertoire-size bias correction applied to the TCR pairs. False discovery rates were estimated in a later analysis by permuting HLA or CMV assignments 20 times. In a later analysis, co-occurring TCRs were grouped using DBSCAN, and TCRdist sequence similarity was added for clustering within HLA-allele-positive subsets. Co-occurrence clustering excluded repertoires with fewer than 30,000 or more than 120,000 public chains, plus five with anomalous nucleotide sharing. TCRdb carries this immuneACCESS record with in-frame sequences only. Its versions omit some clonotypes, under half of them owing to an unresolved V gene in the studies checked, with the rest unexplained. Clone size and V and J calls were adopted from that table, with D and trimming inferred from the DNA. This sample's table has entries for some 130,000 clones. The top ten constitute approximately 1.7% of the sample.

This TCR came from a woman aged 40 to 50 in good health and CMV-seropositive. Sequencing input: PBMCs. The chain is assembled from TRBV2 and TRBJ2-7; TRBD2 might be the D gene, on 6 matching bases. At the DNA level, the sequence is TGTGCCAGCAGTGAGGGGGGCTACGAGCAGTACTTC. The translation is CASSEGGYEQYF.